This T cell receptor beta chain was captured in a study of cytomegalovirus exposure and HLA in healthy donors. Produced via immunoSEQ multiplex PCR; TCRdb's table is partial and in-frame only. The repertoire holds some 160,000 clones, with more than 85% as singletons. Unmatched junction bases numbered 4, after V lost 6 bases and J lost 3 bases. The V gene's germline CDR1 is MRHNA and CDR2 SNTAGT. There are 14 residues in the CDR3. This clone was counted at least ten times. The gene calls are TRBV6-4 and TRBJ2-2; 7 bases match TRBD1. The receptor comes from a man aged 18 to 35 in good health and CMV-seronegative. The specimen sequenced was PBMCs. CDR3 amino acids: CASSRDSDTGELFF. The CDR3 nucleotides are TGTGCCAGCAGCCGGGACAGCGACACCGGGGAGCTGTTTTTT.